This T cell receptor (beta chain) was identified during a study of cytomegalovirus exposure and HLA in healthy donors. Turning to the study itself: HLA-typed donors were the source of 90 million or so unique TCRs, which an early data release held.

The PCR had 60 Vbeta and 13 Jbeta primers. The protocol was immunoSEQ multiplex PCR, while the TCRdb copy is restricted to in-frame clones and leaves out a portion. The sample lists roughly 150,000 clones, around four fifths occurring once. This clone was detected only once. Input material: PBMCs. This clonotype was sampled from a man younger than 40 in good health.

The chain's CDR3 is CASSSGQAYEKLFF. The CDR3 DNA follows: TGTGCCAGCAGTTCGGGACAGGCTTATGAAAAACTGTTTTTT. J is TRBJ1-4 and V is TRBV6-5, with 8 bases matching TRBD1. The V gene's germline CDR1 is MNHEY and CDR2 SVGAGI. This CDR3 has 14 amino acids. V shed 4 bases and J 6 bases; nucleotides not matched to a gene: 4.